These 12 T cell receptor beta chains originate from one sample sequenced in a study of T cells expressing NK-cell markers. Each CDR3 protein gets one entry in TCRdb, which reprocessed the 5' RACE reads and gives no DNA. The repertoire table contains under 500,000 distinct CDR3 sequences. Source material: blood T cells: a sorted CD56 or NKG2C T cell subset, CD4+ or CD8+ T cells, or bulk PBMC T cells (not recorded which). The receptors shown here come from a woman aged 18 to 75 in good health.

The rearrangement links TRBV5-1 to TRBJ1-1. Germline V gives CDR1 SGHRS, CDR2 YFSETQ. This CDR3 is 14 amino acids long. The CDR3 here is CASSLDREYTEAFF.

The V call is TRBV29-1, the J call TRBJ1-5. In germline, CDR1 is SQVTM, CDR2 ANQGSEA. The CDR3 runs to 13 residues. The CDR3 loop reads CSAGGDSNQPQHF.

V gene TRBV20-1 combines with J gene TRBJ1-5; the TCRdb call, TRBD1, lacks DNA for checking. The germline CDR1 and CDR2 sequences are DFQATT and SNEGSKA (reference sequence). The CDR3 covers 15 residues. Here the CDR3 reads CSATAPGGGNQPQHF.

The chain links TRBV2 to TRBJ1-3. This CDR3 has 14 amino acids. The germline CDR1 and CDR2 sequences are SNHLY and FYNNEI. The chain's CDR3 is CASSLASSGNTIYF.

The chain combines TRBV20-1 with TRBJ1-1; the TRBD1 assignment by TCRdb is unverifiable without DNA. The CDR3 extends over 15 amino acids. CDR1 and CDR2 from the germline V gene are DFQATT and SNEGSKA (reference sequence). CDR3 loop: CSATPNIALNTEAFF.

The rearrangement joins TRBV30 to TRBJ2-7. CDR1 is GTSNPN and CDR2 is SVGIG in the germline V gene (reference sequence). The CDR3 is 13 amino acids. Here the CDR3 reads CAWKRGRAYEQYF.

This chain connects TRBV7-8 to TRBJ1-6; the TRBD1 assignment by TCRdb is unverifiable without DNA. In germline, CDR1 is SGHVS, CDR2 FQNEAQ. The CDR3 is made up of 14 amino acids. The chain's CDR3 is CASSLRDRNSPLHF.

The chain employs TRBV9 and TRBJ1-3. Germline V gene data show CDR1 as SGDLS and CDR2 as YYNGEE. CDR3 length: 16 amino acids. This chain's CDR3 is CASSGPPRGAGNTIYF.

The gene calls are TRBV21-1 and TRBJ2-7; the D gene TCRdb calls, TRBD1, cannot be checked with no DNA. TRBV21-1 is recorded as a pseudogene. The CDR3 sequence is 15 residues long. This CDR3 is CASSEGTGSSYEQYF.

The CDR3 here is CASSLVSSGLAKNIQYF. V usage is TRBV5-6 and J usage is TRBJ2-4; the TRBD2 assignment by TCRdb is unverifiable without DNA. CDR1 SGHDT and CDR2 YYEEEE come from the germline V gene. The CDR3 is 17 residues long.

The rearrangement uses TRBV29-1 and TRBJ2-7; TCRdb's D gene call, TRBD2, goes unchecked for lack of DNA. Germline lookup yields CDR1 SQVTM and CDR2 ANQGSEA. This CDR3 contains 13 residues. The CDR3 reads CSAGREVGYEQYF.

The chain carries TRBV4-1 and TRBJ1-2; without DNA, the TCRdb call of TRBD1 cannot be checked. There are 15 residues in the CDR3. Looked up from germline, CDR1 is MGHRA and CDR2 is YSYEKL. This CDR3 is CASSPGQGAMRGYTF.